These 23 T cell receptor beta chains were sequenced from one sample in a study of post-analysis software for immune sequencing data. Unique molecular identifiers had been added to the TCR beta cDNA libraries. MiXCR, applied by TCRdb to the PCR reads, yields one record per CDR3 protein. The sample shows approximately 360,000 distinct CDR3 sequences, about a third of them seen only once. Their antigens remain unidentified. General study points: The five TRBV segments detected at higher frequency in patients than in controls included TRBV5-6, TRBV5-1 and TRBV20-1.

Material for sequencing was blood. Receptors were obtained from a girl aged 10-17 years with multiple sclerosis.

This clonotype has just a few counts. This chain connects TRBV4-2 to TRBJ2-1; 9 nucleotides agree with TRBD2. The CDR3 covers 15 residues. Germline CDR1 reads LGHNA; CDR2 reads YNFKEQ. J was trimmed by 3 bases and V by 4 bases; bases with no gene match: 4. The CDR3 DNA follows: TGTGCCAGCAGCCGCGGGACTAGCCTCTACAATGAGCAGTTCTTC. Translating gives CASSRGTSLYNEQFF.

This clonotype was recorded a few times. The V and J genes are TRBV12-3 or TRBV12-4 and TRBJ2-3; D could derive from TRBD1 or TRBD2 (6 bases each). V gave up 7 bases and J gave up 4 bases, with 18 bases separating them. CDR3 length equals 15 residues. CDR3 coding DNA: TGTGCCAGCACATTTGAGGGGGGATATGCAGATACGCAGTATTTT. This gives the protein CASTFEGGYADTQYF.

The chain joins TRBV4-3 to TRBJ2-3, with 8 bases matching TRBD1. V was pared by 0 bases and J by 3 bases, with 8 bases of the junction left unmatched. The CDR3 totals 17 residues. Germline CDR1 LGHNA, CDR2 YSLEER. As DNA, the CDR3 is TGCGCCAGCAGCCAAGATGGGTCAGGGGGCTGGACAGATACGCAGTATTTT. It codes for CASSQDGSGGWTDTQYF.

This clonotype was counted only a few times. The genes are TRBV20-1 and TRBJ2-1; 11 bases align to TRBD2. From germline, CDR1 is DFQATT and CDR2 SNEGSKA (reference sequence). This CDR3 is built from 15 residues. With V trimmed by 5 bases and J by 4 bases, 7 bases remained unmatched. The CDR3 nucleotides read TGCAGTGCTCCCGGGACTAGCGGTTTGTACAATGAGCAGTTCTTC. Protein sequence: CSAPGTSGLYNEQFF.

This clonotype was seen more than once but under ten times. This chain uses TRBV20-1 with TRBJ2-7, with D uncertain. CDR1 is DFQATT and CDR2 is SNEGSKA in the germline V gene (reference sequence). This CDR3 has 12 amino acids. The V and J ends lost 3 bases and 3 bases respectively, with 9 bases between them. DNA for the CDR3: TGCAGTGCTAGGCAACAGATCTACGAGCAGTACTTC. Protein: CSARQQIYEQYF.

The rearrangement uses TRBV3-1 and TRBJ1-1, with D maybe TRBD1 (5 bases). The germline V gene encodes CDR1 LGHDT and CDR2 YNNKEL (reference sequence). The CDR3 sequence is 15 residues long. V gave up 2 bases and J gave up 1 base, with 11 bases separating them. CDR3 loop: CASSQWTLENTEAFF. The CDR3 DNA reads as TGTGCCAGCAGCCAATGGACACTAGAGAACACTGAAGCTTTCTTT.

This clonotype was detected a few times. V gene TRBV7-3 combines with J gene TRBJ2-7; D possibly corresponds to TRBD2 (5 bases). Germline V gene data show CDR1 as SGHTA and CDR2 as FQGTGA. CDR3 length equals 14 residues. V lost 5 bases and J 0 bases, leaving 11 bases between the germline ends. The CDR3 coding sequence is TGTGCCAGCAGCCTGGACGGGATCTCCTACGAGCAGTACTTC. Its translation: CASSLDGISYEQYF.

In regard to this clonotype: Compared with germline, one end of the junction differs, possibly owing to a read error. DNA for the CDR3: TGCGTCAGCAGCCCAACCGGGGGGTCCTACGAGCGGTACTTC. This sequence encodes CVSSPTGGSYERYF. V is TRBV5-1 and J is TRBJ2-7; 7 bases are shared with TRBD2. CDR1 and CDR2 from the germline V gene are SGHRS and YFSETQ. The CDR3 loop spans 14 amino acids.

This clonotype showed up just a few times. The CDR3 coding sequence is TGTGCCAGCAGTGGGGCAGCCGGTGTCAATGAGCAGTTCTTC. Residues: CASSGAAGVNEQFF. This sequence joins TRBV7-3 and TRBJ2-1; D perhaps matches TRBD1 (5 bases). Per germline, CDR1 SGHTA and CDR2 FQGTGA. V lost 6 bases and J 6 bases, leaving 15 bases between the germline ends. This CDR3 contains 14 residues.

The chain combines TRBV4-1 with TRBJ2-5; 7 bases agree with TRBD1. CDR3 size: 17 residues. The germline CDR1 and CDR2 sequences are MGHRA and YSYEKL. Trimming at V came to 1 base and at J to 5 bases, leaving 13 bases not matched to a gene. CDR3 DNA: TGCGCCAGCAGCCAAGTATCCGGCGACAGGGTGAAGGAGACCCAGTACTTC. Protein: CASSQVSGDRVKETQYF.

The sample holds a few counts of this clonotype. The rearrangement joins TRBV5-1 to TRBJ2-6, with 8 bases that match TRBD1. This CDR3 has 19 residues. V dropped 2 bases and J dropped 0; count of bases not matched to a gene: 10. Germline loops: CDR1 SGHRS, CDR2 YFSETQ. CDR3 in amino acids: CASSLDGQGVLSGANVLTF. As DNA, the CDR3 is TGCGCCAGCAGCTTAGACGGACAGGGCGTCCTCTCTGGGGCCAACGTCCTGACTTTC.

The V call is TRBV12-3 or TRBV12-4, the J call TRBJ1-4; possibly TRBD1 for D (5 bases). The CDR3 has 14 amino acids. The V end was cut by 8 bases, the J end by 3 bases, with 13 bases between. The DNA of the CDR3 is TGTGCCAGCTCACCGACAGCCTCTAATGAAAAACTGTTTTTT. Protein: CASSPTASNEKLFF.

The V and J genes are TRBV9 and TRBJ2-3; D is undetermined. CDR1 SGDLS and CDR2 YYNGEE come from the germline V gene. Trimming left V 4 bases short and J 3 bases short, with 9 bases between. This CDR3 spans 13 amino acids. Here the CDR3 reads CASSPRLTDTQYF. Written as DNA, the CDR3 is TGTGCCAGCAGCCCCCGGTTGACAGATACGCAGTATTTT.

Note on this clonotype: Sequence at one end of the junction differs from germline and may be a read error. This sequence joins TRBV29-1 and TRBJ1-4, with unresolved D. The CDR3 contains 14 residues. Germline V CDR1 and CDR2: SQVTM, ANQGSEA. Here the CDR3 reads CSVEGVDMGEKRFF. The CDR3 nucleotides read TGCAGCGTTGAAGGGGTCGATATGGGTGAAAAACGGTTTTTT.

The V and J genes are TRBV20-1 and TRBJ1-1, with a weak D call TRBD1 (5 bases). CDR1 and CDR2 (germline): DFQATT, SNEGSKA (reference sequence). Trimming cost V 2 bases and J 1 base, with 11 bases left between them. This CDR3 has 14 residues. CDR3 in amino acids: CSARYGGANTEAFF. For the CDR3, the DNA is TGCAGTGCTAGATACGGGGGAGCGAACACTGAAGCTTTCTTT.

This rearrangement joins TRBV18 to TRBJ1-6; tentative D call: TRBD1 (6 bases). Trimming stripped 3 bases from V and 14 bases from J, with 17 bases between. CDR3 length: 14 amino acids. Germline V gene sequence: CDR1 KGHSH, CDR2 LQKENI. CDR3 DNA: TGTGCCAGCTCACCCGACAGGATGGGCCCCTCCCTCCACTTT. Amino acids: CASSPDRMGPSLHF.

This clonotype was detected a few times. The chain combines TRBV7-9 with TRBJ1-2; no firm D call. V lost 1 base, J lost 1 base, and 7 bases lay in between. The V gene's germline CDR1 is SEHNR and CDR2 FQNEAQ (reference sequence). The CDR3 spans 14 residues. CDR3 region: CASSLDTRNYGYTF. DNA of the CDR3: TGTGCCAGCAGCTTAGATACCCGTAACTATGGCTACACCTTC.

The rearrangement joins TRBV20-1 to TRBJ1-2; D might be TRBD1 (5 bases). The CDR3 runs 13 residues. The V gene lost 6 bases and the J gene lost 5 bases, with 16 bases spanning the gap. CDR1 DFQATT and CDR2 SNEGSKA come from the germline V gene (reference sequence). CDR3 bases: TGCAGTGCGGAGGGACCGAGGACTTATGGCTACACCTTC. This encodes CSAEGPRTYGYTF.

The rearrangement uses TRBV10-3 and TRBJ2-7, with TRBD1 matching 7 bases. V shed 0 bases and J 3 bases; nucleotides not matched to a gene: 5. Germline-derived CDR1 and CDR2 are ENHRY and SYGVKD. The CDR3 is 15 residues long. The CDR3 DNA reads TGTGCCATCAGTGAGTCGGCAGGGGGAAACTACGAGCAGTACTTC. Translating it yields CAISESAGGNYEQYF.

The chain has TRBV6-5 and TRBJ1-1; D not resolved. Germline V CDR1 and CDR2: MNHEY, SVGAGI. With 3 bases removed from V and 11 bases from J, the gap between germline ends came to 13 bases. The CDR3 has 12 amino acids. This CDR3 is CASSYDRRRAFF. For the CDR3, the DNA is TGTGCCAGCAGTTATGACCGCAGGAGGGCTTTCTTT.

The rearrangement uses TRBV4-2 and TRBJ2-5; D gene unclear. The J call may be mistaken, given a closer DNA end match to TRBJ2-7. This CDR3 has 14 residues. Germline CDR1 reads LGHNA; CDR2 reads YNFKEQ. For the CDR3, the DNA is TGTGCCAGCAGCCCCTCGGCCCAGGATTACGAGCAGTACTTC. This sequence encodes CASSPSAQDYEQYF.

V gene TRBV10-1 combines with J gene TRBJ1-6; maybe TRBD1 (5 bases). Per germline, CDR1 WNHNN and CDR2 SYGVQD (reference sequence). The CDR3 length is 14 residues. V lost 3 bases, J lost 5 bases, and 8 bases lay in between. This CDR3 is CASSERTNNSPLHF. Here the CDR3 DNA reads TGCGCCAGCAGTGAAAGGACAAATAATTCACCCCTCCACTTT.

This chain uses TRBV5-1 with TRBJ2-7; 7 bases agree with TRBD2. Germline V gene lookup returns CDR1 SGHRS and CDR2 YFSETQ. V gave up 2 bases and J gave up 5 bases; unmatched junction bases: 10. This CDR3 contains 15 residues. CDR3 in amino acids: CASSFLPGLKDEQYF. DNA of the CDR3: TGCGCCAGCAGCTTTCTTCCGGGACTAAAGGACGAGCAGTACTTC.